This T cell receptor (beta chain) emerged from a study of molecular identifiers for immune sequencing clone quantification. The wider study: Four portions were sequenced after RNA from approximately 20,000 or 98,000 naive CD8 cells was split five ways in replicates. Regarding the study as a whole: More than 97% of effector molecules, versus under 1% of naive-cell molecules, belonged to clones above 20 RNA copies.

CDR1 is SGHRS, CDR2 YFSETQ, per germline. The length of the CDR3 is 13 residues. The V end lost 4 bases, the J end lost 5 bases, and 13 bases lay between the germline ends. This clonotype was recorded a few times. Antigen unknown. A single record per CDR3 protein comes from TCRdb applying MiXCR to the PCR reads. Of roughly 320,000 distinct CDR3 sequences listed, 24% are singletons. Using a CD8+CD4-CCR7+CD45RA+ phenotype, naive CD8 T cells were sorted. V usage is TRBV5-1 and J usage is TRBJ2-7; TRBD2 might be the D (7 bases). This receptor was identified in a human donor in good health. Some libraries in this study had Jurkat cell RNA spiked in. What was sequenced was naive CD8+ T cells from blood, with Jurkat cell RNA spiked in. Sample subset: FACS-sorted CD8+CD4-CCR7+CD45RA+ naive T cells. CDR3 nucleotide sequence: TGCGCCAGCAGCCGGGGGGCAGGGGACGAGCAGTACTTC. This codes for CASSRGAGDEQYF.